Presented here are 7 T cell receptor beta chains from one specimen sequenced in a study of blood T cell repertoires in COVID-19. Assay: immunoSEQ multiplex PCR; the TCRdb copy retains only in-frame clones and omits some. The table includes approximately 70,000 clones, about four fifths detected once. Sequenced material: peripheral blood. The receptors were sampled from an older woman with acute or convalescent COVID-19.

This clone showed up just once. This rearrangement joins TRBV9 to TRBJ2-1, with 9 bases lining up with TRBD1. The ends lost 0 bases at V and 4 bases at J; junction bases unmatched: 2. Germline-derived CDR1 and CDR2 are SGDLS and YYNGEE. This CDR3 is built from 15 residues. The CDR3 DNA reads TGTGCCAGCAGCGTAGCGGGACAGGGTTACAATGAGCAGTTCTTC. It encodes CASSVAGQGYNEQFF. Variable domain in full (rest from reference TRBV9 and TRBJ2-1): DSGVTQTPKHLITATGQRVTLRCSPRSGDLSVYWYQQSLDQGLQFLIQYYNGEERAKGNILERFSAQQFPDLHSELNLSSLELGDSALYFCASSVAGQGYNEQFFGPGTRLTVL.

The gene calls are TRBV19 and TRBJ1-6; TRBD1 is a possible D gene (6 bases). There are 15 residues in the CDR3. CDR1 and CDR2 from the germline V gene are LNHDA and SQIVND (reference sequence). Trimming shortened V by 3 bases and J by 7 bases, and 13 bases separated the two germline ends. The CDR3 DNA reads as TGTGCCAGTAGTATTACAGGGTGGAGAAATTCACCCCTCCACTTT. Translated, it gives CASSITGWRNSPLHF.

The CDR3: CASKVGDLNTEAFF. The DNA of the CDR3 is TGCGCCAGCAAGGTAGGGGATCTGAACACTGAAGCTTTCTTT. This chain links TRBV5-1 with TRBJ1-1, with D perhaps TRBD1 (5 bases). The germline V and J ends were trimmed by 6 bases and 0 bases, with 12 bases remaining between them. Germline V CDR1 and CDR2: SGHRS, YFSETQ. This CDR3 is built from 14 residues.

This clone has only one observation. The chain employs TRBV7-3 and TRBJ2-3; 7 bases match TRBD1. The length of the CDR3 is 15 residues. After removal of 3 bases from V and 4 bases from J, the junction contained 7 bases not matched to a gene. Germline V gene sequence: CDR1 SGHTA, CDR2 FQGTGA. CDR3 amino acids: CASSLTGTESDTQYF. Written as DNA, the CDR3 is TGTGCCAGCAGCTTGACCGGGACAGAATCAGATACGCAGTATTTT.

The rearrangement joins TRBV5-1 to TRBJ1-2; maybe TRBD1 (5 bases). The germline gives CDR1 SGHRS, CDR2 YFSETQ. This CDR3 contains 13 residues. Deletions cut 5 bases from V and 0 bases from J, with 8 bases between. For the CDR3, the DNA is TGCGCCAGCAGAACAGGAGCTAACTATGGCTACACCTTC. Its protein is CASRTGANYGYTF.

V and J are TRBV27 and TRBJ2-3; 14 bases agree with TRBD2. This CDR3 is 18 amino acids long. Germline V gene data show CDR1 as MNHEY and CDR2 as SMNVEV (reference sequence). The V segment lost 4 bases and the J segment 1 base; nucleotides outside the gene matches: 7. The CDR3 DNA follows: TGTGCCAGCAGTTCCCGACTAGCGGGGGGGCCGGGCACAGATACGCAGTATTTT. This encodes CASSSRLAGGPGTDTQYF.

The rearrangement links TRBV3-1 (or the pseudogene TRBV3-2) to TRBJ1-5; D remains unclear. The CDR3 length is 13 residues. The germline gives CDR1 LGHDT, CDR2 YNNKEL (reference sequence). Trimming pared 1 base from V and 7 bases from J, leaving 8 bases between. This CDR3 reads CASSQGAAQPQHF. DNA for the CDR3: TGTGCCAGCAGCCAAGGGGCTGCGCAGCCCCAGCATTTT.